This TCR beta chain was identified in a study of neoadjuvant nivolumab and ipilimumab in lung cancer. Overall study findings and caveats: From pretherapy to surgery, tumor richness and clonality rose with dual therapy.

Notes on this clone: The antigen is undetermined.

Only in-frame clones appear in the TCRdb table, and some are missing; sequencing was by immunoSEQ multiplex PCR. The repertoire includes some 13,000 clones, about two thirds of them detected once, and under 30% sits in the top ten. Sequenced material: peripheral blood, taken after neoadjuvant nivolumab, alone or with ipilimumab, at or shortly before surgery. This receptor was identified in an adult with non-small cell lung cancer.

CDR3 in amino acids: CASSPRLAGGETQYF. CDR3 sequence (DNA): TGTGCCAGCAGCCCCCGACTAGCGGGAGGAGAGACCCAGTACTTC. V gene TRBV11-3 combines with J gene TRBJ2-5, with 13 bases that match TRBD2. CDR3 length: 15 residues. Trimming took 5 bases from V and 4 from J; bases not matched to a gene: 4. The germline V gene has CDR1 SGHNT and CDR2 YENEEA.